Presented here are 19 T cell receptor beta chains from one specimen sequenced in a study of T cells after yellow fever vaccination. One entry per CDR3 protein results from TCRdb running MiXCR on the 5' RACE reads. The profile shows 550,000 to 750,000 distinct CDR3 sequences, 13% of them singletons. This material consisted of PBMCs, taken on the day of the yellow fever booster vaccination. The receptors shown here come from a man younger than 40 who received the YFV17D yellow fever vaccine.

The chain carries TRBV20-1 and TRBJ2-4; the match to TRBD1 covers 8 bases. J gave up 2 bases and V 7 bases, and 28 bases lay outside the gene matches. CDR3 length: 21 amino acids. Germline values: CDR1 DFQATT, CDR2 SNEGSKA (reference sequence). The CDR3 bases are TGCAGTGTAGCTCCAGGGGGCTCAGGTGGGAGAGTGGCGTCATCCAAAAACATTCAGTACTTC. Translating it yields CSVAPGGSGGRVASSKNIQYF.

This clonotype was detected a few times. The rearrangement joins TRBV2 to TRBJ2-2; D possibly corresponds to TRBD2 (6 bases). Germline V gene sequence: CDR1 SNHLY, CDR2 FYNNEI. Trimming stripped 6 bases from V and 5 bases from J, with 16 bases between. This CDR3 has 15 amino acids. In DNA, the CDR3 is TGTGCCAGCAGCCTCGGTCGGAGGGGAACCGGGGAGCTGTTTTTT. Translation: CASSLGRRGTGELFF.

The chain is built from TRBV7-2 and TRBJ2-5, with 11 bases lining up with TRBD2. The CDR3 has 13 residues. The J segment lost 3 bases and the V segment lost 8 bases, leaving 2 bases of the junction unmatched. Germline V lookup: CDR1 SGHTA, CDR2 FQGNSA. The CDR3 loop is CASEGLAEETQYF. As DNA, the CDR3 is TGTGCCAGCGAGGGACTAGCGGAAGAGACCCAGTACTTC.

The rearrangement links TRBV20-1 to TRBJ2-7; 9 nucleotides align to TRBD2. Germline V gene lookup returns CDR1 DFQATT and CDR2 SNEGSKA (reference sequence). The CDR3 sequence is 14 residues long. The J segment lost 0 bases and the V segment lost 6 bases, leaving 6 bases of the junction unmatched. The CDR3 nucleotides read TGCAGTGCCAGAAGCGGGAGGAGCTCCTACGAGCAGTACTTC. This codes for CSARSGRSSYEQYF.

The table lists this clonotype with a few counts. The chain links TRBV28 to TRBJ2-3; 8 positions agree with TRBD2. The germline V gene encodes CDR1 MDHEN and CDR2 SYDVKM. The CDR3 spans 16 residues. The V gene end was trimmed by 6 bases and the J gene end by 2 bases; junction bases not matched to a gene: 10. CDR3 in amino acids: CASRRTGGAATDTQYF. The CDR3 nucleotides are TGTGCCAGCAGAAGGACCGGGGGGGCAGCCACAGATACGCAGTATTTT.

This clonotype appeared many times. The chain combines TRBV6-6 with TRBJ1-1; D gene ambiguous. The V end was cut by 5 bases, the J end by 4 bases, with 2 bases between. The CDR3 sequence is 10 residues long. Germline values: CDR1 MNHNY, CDR2 SVGAGI (reference sequence). The CDR3 sequence is CASSRTEAFF. CDR3 nucleotides: TGTGCCAGCAGTCGCACTGAAGCTTTCTTT.

The rearrangement joins TRBV14 to TRBJ2-5; TRBD1 aligns across 7 bases. The CDR3 totals 13 residues. Germline lookup yields CDR1 SGHDN and CDR2 FVKESK. Germline trimming cut 10 bases from V and 1 base from J; bases unmatched to any gene: 6. CDR3 residues: CATNRGTQETQYF. Here the CDR3 DNA reads TGTGCCACTAACAGGGGAACCCAAGAGACCCAGTACTTC.

The chain joins TRBV5-6 to TRBJ2-5; weak D call: TRBD1 (6 bases). Germline assignment: CDR1 SGHDT and CDR2 YYEEEE. The CDR3 covers 16 residues. V was trimmed by 1 base and J by 0 bases, leaving 13 bases between them. CDR3 sequence (DNA): TGTGCCAGCAGCTTGTCGCCAGGGGTGGACCAAGAGACCCAGTACTTC. As protein: CASSLSPGVDQETQYF.

There are a few counts of this clonotype. The V call is TRBV12-3 or TRBV12-4, the J call TRBJ2-1; 7 bases map to TRBD1. The V gene end was trimmed by 2 bases and the J gene end by 7 bases; junction bases not matched to a gene: 11. The length of the CDR3 is 16 residues. The CDR3 spells CASSLQGTAFRNEQFF. The CDR3 region has the DNA TGTGCCAGCAGTTTACAGGGGACAGCATTTAGGAATGAGCAGTTCTTC.

This clonotype was detected only a few times. The V call is TRBV7-6, the J call TRBJ2-7; no definite D call. Trimming pared 5 bases from V and 4 bases from J, leaving 12 bases between. The CDR3 contains 13 residues. Germline CDR1 and CDR2: SGHVS and FNYEAQ. CDR3 loop: CASSPEGVYEQYF. DNA of the CDR3: TGTGCCAGCAGCCCTGAAGGAGTTTACGAGCAGTACTTC.

The chain uses TRBV7-9 and TRBJ2-1; 12 nucleotides match TRBD2. The CDR3 covers 17 residues. Trimming took 5 bases from V and 4 from J; bases not matched to a gene: 9. CDR1 and CDR2 from the germline V gene are SEHNR and FQNEAQ (reference sequence). This CDR3 is CASSGPSGRAVYNEQFF. In DNA, the CDR3 is TGTGCCAGCAGCGGTCCTAGCGGGAGGGCGGTATACAATGAGCAGTTCTTC. The whole variable domain, filled in from reference TRBV7-9 and TRBJ2-1, reads DTGVSQNPRHKITKRGQNVTFRCDPISEHNRLYWYRQTLGQGPEFLTYFQNEAQLEKSRLLSDRFSAERPKGSFSTLEIQRTEQGDSAMYLCASSGPSGRAVYNEQFFGPGTRLTVL.

This clonotype was counted only a few times. The J gene is TRBJ2-7, the V gene TRBV20-1, with 10 nucleotides matching TRBD2. After removal of 5 bases from V and 2 bases from J, the junction contained 9 bases not matched to a gene. The CDR3 is 15 residues long. Germline CDR1 reads DFQATT; CDR2 reads SNEGSKA (reference sequence). The CDR3 nucleotides are TGCAGTGCTGGCGCCGGGACTAGCGATACCTACGAGCAGTACTTC. Translated, it gives CSAGAGTSDTYEQYF.

This clonotype was detected only a few times. The chain uses TRBV7-7 and TRBJ2-2; D is undetermined. Germline CDR1 reads SSHAT; CDR2 reads FNYEAQ (reference sequence). The CDR3 sequence is 11 residues long. V was clipped by 5 bases and J by 8 bases, with 6 bases between them. This CDR3 is CASSEYGELFF. In DNA form, the CDR3 reads TGTGCCAGCAGCGAGTATGGGGAGCTGTTTTTT.

This clonotype was seen once. V and J are TRBV5-1 and TRBJ2-7, with D perhaps being TRBD1 or TRBD2 (5 bases each). The CDR3 loop spans 16 amino acids. Per germline, CDR1 SGHRS and CDR2 YFSETQ. V lost 2 bases, J lost 3 bases, and 18 bases lay in between. The CDR3 region has the DNA TGCGCCAGCAGCTTCGGCCCCCGGGACGGACACTACGAGCAGTACTTC. It is translated as CASSFGPRDGHYEQYF.

The sample holds a few counts of this clonotype. The rearrangement joins TRBV29-1 to TRBJ1-4, with unresolved D. The germline CDR1 and CDR2 sequences are SQVTM and ANQGSEA. V lost 3 bases and J lost 8, with 7 bases in between. This CDR3 has 11 residues. The DNA for the CDR3 is TGCAGCGTTGAGGTCGGCGAAAAACTGTTTTTT. Protein: CSVEVGEKLFF.

This clonotype occurred a few times. This CDR3 is CASTKDRVFYEQYF. The CDR3 DNA reads TGTGCCAGTACCAAGGACAGGGTCTTCTACGAGCAGTACTTC. The rearrangement links TRBV7-9 to TRBJ2-7; the match to TRBD1 covers 8 bases. Germline loops: CDR1 SEHNR, CDR2 FQNEAQ (reference sequence). Unmatched junction bases numbered 10, after V lost 9 bases and J lost 3 bases. The CDR3 covers 14 residues.

This chain uses TRBV20-1 with TRBJ2-7; D gene uncertain. The germline CDR1 and CDR2 sequences are DFQATT and SNEGSKA (reference sequence). V dropped 1 base and J dropped 1 base, with 11 bases sitting between them. CDR3 length: 14 amino acids. In nucleotides, the CDR3 is TGCAGTGCTAGAGGGTACAGTGGGTCCTACGAGCAGTACTTC. Encoded protein: CSARGYSGSYEQYF.

This clonotype has a handful of counts. The chain joins TRBV20-1 to TRBJ2-1, with 8 bases that match TRBD2. Losses at the gene ends were 1 base for V and 1 base for J; bases not matched to a gene: 9. The length of the CDR3 is 17 residues. Germline V gene data show CDR1 as DFQATT and CDR2 as SNEGSKA (reference sequence). CDR3 sequence (DNA): TGCAGTGCTAGAGTTCGGAGCGGGAGAGTTTCCTACAATGAGCAGTTCTTC. Translated: CSARVRSGRVSYNEQFF.

This clonotype was seen only a few times. The V call is TRBV7-2, the J call TRBJ2-3; 7 nucleotides match TRBD2. The CDR3 runs 14 residues. CDR1 and CDR2 from the germline V gene are SGHTA and FQGNSA. V dropped 3 bases and J dropped 6; count of bases not matched to a gene: 6. CDR3 amino acids: CASSFVTSADTQYF. CDR3 coding DNA: TGTGCCAGCAGCTTCGTTACTAGCGCTGATACGCAGTATTTT.